This T cell receptor beta chain was captured in a study of identical twins. This clonotype appeared many times. The antigen is not known. Study-wide points: Beta out-of-frame twin sharing showed a weaker excess.

The CDR3 runs 17 residues. Looked up from germline, CDR1 is SGHTA and CDR2 is FQGNSA. With V trimmed by 1 base and J by 4 bases, 4 bases remained unmatched. TCRdb re-derived calls from the 5' RACE reads in MiXCR, one entry per CDR3 protein. The data contain around 250,000 distinct CDR3 sequences, around 8.8% of them singletons. This sample was also put to use in a study of yellow fever vaccine responses in identical twins.

The chain uses TRBV7-2 and TRBJ2-3; TRBD2 matches at 14 bases. Sequencing used CD8+ T cells sorted from blood. The clonotype originates from a woman younger than 30 in good health. The CDR3 reads CASSLVRLAGGADTQYF. As DNA, the CDR3 is TGTGCCAGCAGCTTAGTGAGACTAGCGGGAGGGGCAGATACGCAGTATTTT.